The T cell receptor beta chain under discussion was sequenced for a study of T cell changes during pregnancy in multiple sclerosis. Sequenced by immunoSEQ multiplex PCR; TCRdb stores in-frame clones only, minus some. The sample lists some 37,000 clones, about nine tenths occurring once. Germline CDR1 KGHSH, CDR2 LQKENI. Trimming left V 5 bases short and J 8 bases short, with 19 bases between. The CDR3 spans 15 residues. The J gene is TRBJ2-1, the V gene TRBV18; D is perhaps TRBD1 (5 bases). Sample: CD8+ T cells from peripheral blood mononuclear cells, taken after pregnancy. This receptor was obtained from a female donor with multiple sclerosis, enrolled in a pregnancy study. Written as DNA, the CDR3 is TGTGCCAGCTCAGAACAGGTGGACCGTCGGGATGAGCAGTTCTTC. Translation gives CASSEQVDRRDEQFF.